This T cell receptor beta chain was sequenced during a study of shared clonotypes between healthy human individuals. Study-level information: Three plates were used per donor for CD4 naive, three for CD4 memory, two for CD8 naive and one for CD8 memory. Whole-study findings and limits: Larger estimated richness was generally recorded for naive subsets relative to memory subsets. Donor scarcity curtailed the genetic and exposure-history diversity represented herein. The generation probabilities recorded for non-shared clonotypes fell below those of clonotypes shared by all four donors.

Data came from immunoSEQ multiplex PCR; TCRdb stores just in-frame clones and leaves some out. The table includes around 620,000 clones, approximately 96% detected once. Per the germline V gene, CDR1 is GTSNPN and CDR2 is SVGIG (reference sequence). The CDR3 has 12 amino acids. V was pared by 2 bases and J by 5 bases, with 2 bases of the junction left unmatched. Naive CD8 cells lacked CD45RO and underwent positive selection for CCR7, leaving out terminally differentiated effector memory CD45RA+ cells. Worth noting for this clone: Its antigen is still unknown.

The specimen sequenced was naive CD8+ T cells sorted from blood. The chain links TRBV30 to TRBJ1-1, with 7 nucleotides matching TRBD1. This TCR derives from a young woman in good health. The CDR3, as DNA: TGTGCCTGGAGTACAGGGGAAACTGAAGCTTTCTTT. It encodes CAWSTGETEAFF.